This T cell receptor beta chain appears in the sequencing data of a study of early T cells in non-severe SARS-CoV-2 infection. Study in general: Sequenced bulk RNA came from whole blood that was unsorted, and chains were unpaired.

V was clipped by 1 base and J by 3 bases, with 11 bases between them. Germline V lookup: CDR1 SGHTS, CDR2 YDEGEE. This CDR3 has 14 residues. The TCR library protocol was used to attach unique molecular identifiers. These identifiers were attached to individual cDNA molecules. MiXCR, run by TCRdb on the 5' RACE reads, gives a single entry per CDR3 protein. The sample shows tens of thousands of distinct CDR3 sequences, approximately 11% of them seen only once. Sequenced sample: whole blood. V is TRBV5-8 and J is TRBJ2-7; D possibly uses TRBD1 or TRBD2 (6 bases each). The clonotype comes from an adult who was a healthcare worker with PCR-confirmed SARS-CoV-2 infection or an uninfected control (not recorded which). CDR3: CASSLRGLNYEQYF. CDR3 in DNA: TGTGCCAGCAGCTTGCGGGGGCTAAACTACGAGCAGTACTTC.